Given below is one TCR beta chain in context. The data originate from a study of blood T cell repertoires in COVID-19. The germline V and J ends were trimmed by 4 bases and 1 base, with 13 bases remaining between them. Per the germline V gene, CDR1 is MNHNS and CDR2 is SASEGT. CDR3 length equals 16 residues. The repertoire was sequenced with immunoSEQ multiplex PCR; TCRdb's copy has only in-frame clones and lacks some. Of 250,000 to 300,000 clones listed, 80% to 85% are singletons. Sequenced input: PBMCs or T cells enriched from blood (not recorded which). The source of this sequence is a man between 35 and 55 years old who had been exposed to COVID-19. The rearrangement uses TRBV6-1 and TRBJ1-4; possible D gene TRBD1, 6 bases. CDR3 protein: CASSAGESLTNEKLFF. In DNA, the CDR3 is TGTGCCAGCAGTGCAGGGGAATCCTTAACTAATGAAAAACTGTTTTTT.